Listed below are T cell receptor beta chains from one sample, sequenced in a study of blood T cells in healthy people across ages. MiXCR was run by TCRdb on the 5' RACE reads, yielding one entry per CDR3 protein. The table lists over 450,000 distinct CDR3 sequences, under 30% of them singletons, with 8.7% in the top ten. These data were likewise used in another study, on T cells of mothers and their children.

Sample: blood. These receptors were collected from a boy aged 5-17 years in good health. Both conserved end residues are part of each CDR3.

V	J	CDR3
TRBV29-1	TRBJ2-1	CSVEGAFLEQFF
TRBV5-1	TRBJ1-4	CASSWGPGGPNEKLFF
TRBV28	TRBJ2-2	CASSLGGASNTGELFF
TRBV6-1	TRBJ1-4	CASSEAAGTDFF
TRBV12-3/TRBV12-4	TRBJ1-2	CASSASSYGYTF
TRBV28	TRBJ2-7	CASRSGHPVPDEQYF
TRBV7-2	TRBJ2-3	CASSLVRGGALSGTDTQYF
TRBV20-1	TRBJ2-5	CSARSQGAPQETQYF
TRBV7-2	TRBJ2-2	CASSRGLAGAGELFF
TRBV5-1	TRBJ2-1	CASSPGRSSYNEQFF
TRBV6-6	TRBJ1-4	CASRGVDDRVDEKLFF
TRBV20-1	TRBJ1-1	CSASRQVRTEAFF
TRBV7-9	TRBJ2-7	CASSLVAGPHEQYF
TRBV4-3	TRBJ2-5	CASSQGTGGVETQYF
TRBV5-8	TRBJ1-2	CASSFRDTSNYGYTF
TRBV5-1	TRBJ1-1	CASSLGRETEAFF
TRBV28	-	CASSFFIRGQGLYNEQFF
TRBV4-3	TRBJ2-2	CASSQNYRSGELFF
TRBV6-2/TRBV6-3	TRBJ1-2	CASAARRDYGYTF
TRBV5-1	TRBJ2-5	CASSRAQGTETQYF
TRBV6-2/TRBV6-3	TRBJ2-7	CASSYPAGGAYEQYF
TRBV11-2	TRBJ2-5	CASSLAGEWQETQYF
TRBV11-2	TRBJ2-7	CASSLGQGAVASYEQYF
TRBV7-2	TRBJ2-7	CASSKTSGRAYEQYF
TRBV20-1	TRBJ2-1	CSARDAIFSYNEQFF
TRBV11-2	TRBJ2-5	CASSSAPDYSETQYF
TRBV5-6	-	CASSDRDRLYEQYF
TRBV9	TRBJ1-3	CASSPRTKGNTIYF
TRBV7-8	TRBJ2-7	CASQKTSFYEQYF
TRBV20-1	TRBJ2-4	CSARPSTDKNIQYF
TRBV7-7	TRBJ2-2	CASGPDRTGELFF
TRBV7-9	TRBJ2-5	CASSLAAVHETQYF
TRBV30	TRBJ1-2	CAWSWDRPYGYTF
TRBV12-3/TRBV12-4	TRBJ2-5	CASSFSLEETQYF
TRBV20-1	TRBJ1-4	CSARPVLRTGVEKLFF
TRBV4-3	-	CASSQVQIVVHNEQFF
TRBV7-8	TRBJ2-1	CASSPLADPNERFF
TRBV12-3/TRBV12-4	TRBJ1-2	CASSWAPNYGYTF
TRBV12-3/TRBV12-4	TRBJ1-3	CASSPGLLMTGNTIYF
TRBV7-6	TRBJ2-1	CASSFTSGGVDEQFF
TRBV20-1	TRBJ2-5	CSARVQPIQETQYF
TRBV7-2	-	CASSFAYPGLAGTVSNEQFF
TRBV6-2/TRBV6-3	TRBJ2-5	CASSYSAGLNNEQSF
TRBV29-1	TRBJ2-5	CSVYRATELWETQYF
TRBV7-9	TRBJ2-3	CASSPRLMQTITDTQYF
TRBV20-1	TRBJ1-4	CSASLGVAEKLFF
TRBV7-9	TRBJ1-1	CASSTVPNTEAFF
TRBV28	TRBJ1-4	CASRSTANEKLFF
TRBV7-2	TRBJ2-7	CASSLRRSAASPSTYEQYF
TRBV7-8	TRBJ2-5	CASSLVVGSGGQETQYF
TRBV11-2	TRBJ1-3	CASSPFGAAARLSGNTIYF
TRBV28	TRBJ1-3	CASSFPGAGSSGNTIYF